This TCR beta chain derives from a study of blood T cell repertoires in COVID-19. Study-wide context: Sites in the United States, Italy and Spain provided acute and convalescent COVID-19 samples. The analysed material was cDNA or gDNA that came from T cells, B-cell-depleted T cells, or PBMCs.

This clone appeared a single time. In the original workflow: Researchers report that nucleated cell counts were estimated from reference gene primer amplification. Assay used: immunoSEQ multiplex PCR; TCRdb lists only in-frame clones, some missing. The V and J calls and clone size are taken from that table; D and trimming were inferred from the DNA. The table has some 120,000 clones, roughly 71% seen once. The germline gives CDR1 SGHTA, CDR2 FQGTGA. This CDR3 comprises 15 residues. V lost 5 bases to trimming and J lost 7 bases; unmatched junction nucleotides: 8. The V gene is TRBV7-3, the J gene TRBJ2-1; 10 bases agree with TRBD2. The origin of this receptor is a man older than 75 with acute or convalescent COVID-19. Material: peripheral blood. The CDR3 sequence is CASSPLAGARNEQFF. CDR3 nucleotide sequence: TGTGCCAGCAGCCCCCTAGCGGGGGCGCGGAATGAGCAGTTCTTC.